The 14 T cell receptor beta chains given below trace back to one sample, sequenced in a study of cytomegalovirus exposure and HLA in healthy donors. With 60 Vbeta and 13 Jbeta primers, the PCR was carried out. The data were produced by immunoSEQ multiplex PCR, yet TCRdb's version contains in-frame clones alone and is incomplete. The sample holds about 160,000 clones, around 82% seen once. The source material was PBMCs. The receptors were sampled from a man aged 50-60 years in good health and CMV-seropositive.

This clone has only one observation. The chain is built from TRBV18 and TRBJ1-1, with 7 positions matching TRBD1. The CDR3 consists of 14 residues. With V trimmed by 5 bases and J by 3 bases, 6 bases remained unmatched. CDR1 and CDR2 (germline): KGHSH, LQKENI. The CDR3 bases are TGTGCCAGCTCAAGACAGGGTAGGGACACTGAAGCTTTCTTT. It codes for CASSRQGRDTEAFF. The full variable domain, in which reference TRBV18 and TRBJ1-1 provide the parts outside the CDR3, is NAGVMQNPRHLVRRRGQEARLRCSPMKGHSHVYWYRQLPEEGLKFMVYLQKENIIDESGMPKERFSAEFPKEGPSILRIQQVVRGDSAAYFCASSRQGRDTEAFFGQGTRLTVV.

This clone was counted only a few times. The chain is built from TRBV7-6 and TRBJ2-3, with D uncertain. Germline CDR1 reads SGHVS; CDR2 reads FNYEAQ. The CDR3 is made up of 14 amino acids. The V gene lost 1 base and the J gene lost 4 bases, with 9 bases spanning the gap. CDR3 nucleotides: TGTGCCAGCAGCTTAGGTCTCCCCGCAGATACGCAGTATTTT. Its protein is CASSLGLPADTQYF.

The J gene is TRBJ1-2, the V gene TRBV7-9; 10 bases agree with TRBD1. Germline V CDR1 and CDR2: SEHNR, FQNEAQ (reference sequence). The CDR3 extends over 16 amino acids. The J segment lost 5 bases and the V segment lost 5 bases, leaving 11 bases of the junction unmatched. Here the CDR3 DNA reads TGTGCCAGCAGCCCCGGGACAGGGGTTCACGTTTATGGCTACACCTTC. It is translated as CASSPGTGVHVYGYTF.

The chain employs TRBV27 and TRBJ1-6, with 8 bases lining up with TRBD1. V dropped 5 bases and J dropped 9; count of bases not matched to a gene: 12. The germline V gene has CDR1 MNHEY and CDR2 SMNVEV (reference sequence). CDR3 length equals 16 residues. CDR3 bases: TGTGCCAGCAGTCGGGTGGACACAGGGGGGACTTCACCCCTCCACTTT. This encodes CASSRVDTGGTSPLHF.

The chain joins TRBV9 to TRBJ1-2; the D gene is possibly TRBD1 (6 bases). The CDR3 covers 14 residues. CDR1 and CDR2 (germline): SGDLS, YYNGEE. Trimming shortened V by 4 bases and J by 4 bases, and 14 bases separated the two germline ends. CDR3 loop: CASSPRTAFYGYTF. The CDR3 DNA reads TGTGCCAGCAGCCCCCGGACAGCCTTCTATGGCTACACCTTC.

J is TRBJ2-1 and V is TRBV6-5; TRBD2 matches 12 bases. Germline CDR1 MNHEY, CDR2 SVGAGI. CDR3 size: 14 residues. V lost 4 bases and J lost 15; bases outside the gene matches: 10. CDR3 in DNA: TGTGCCAGCAGTTCGACTAGCGGGGGCCCATCCCCGTTCTTC. Translating gives CASSSTSGGPSPFF.

The V call is TRBV28, the J call TRBJ2-4, with D perhaps TRBD2 (5 bases). The ends were cut back, 5 bases at V and 0 bases at J, with 11 bases in the middle. The CDR3 totals 15 residues. Per the germline V gene, CDR1 is MDHEN and CDR2 is SYDVKM. The CDR3 reads CASSGADIAKNIQYF. Here the CDR3 DNA reads TGTGCCAGCAGTGGAGCGGATATAGCCAAAAACATTCAGTACTTC.

This rearrangement joins TRBV2 to TRBJ2-3; perhaps TRBD1 as D (6 bases). Germline V CDR1 and CDR2: SNHLY, FYNNEI. This CDR3 has 11 residues. V was cut by 11 bases and J by 14 bases, with 20 bases left in between. CDR3 nucleotide sequence: TGTGCCTCGACGACGGGACAATTAGGGTATTTT. This translates into CASTTGQLGYF.

The chain joins TRBV7-9 to TRBJ2-3, with D possibly TRBD2 on 5 matching bases. CDR1 is SEHNR and CDR2 is FQNEAQ in the germline V gene (reference sequence). There are 15 residues in the CDR3. The germline V and J ends were trimmed by 3 bases and 3 bases, with 13 bases remaining between them. The CDR3 DNA follows: TGTGCCAGCAGCTTCCCCTCGGGGATGACAGATACGCAGTATTTT. As protein: CASSFPSGMTDTQYF.

The chain joins TRBV6-5 to TRBJ2-7; perhaps TRBD1 as D (5 bases). Germline V gene data show CDR1 as MNHEY and CDR2 as SVGAGI. With 6 bases removed from V and 5 bases from J, the gap between germline ends came to 11 bases. This CDR3 contains 12 residues. The DNA of the CDR3 is TGTGCCAGCAGGGGCAGGGCGAACGAGCAGTACTTC. This encodes CASRGRANEQYF.

The rearrangement uses TRBV4-3 and TRBJ2-3, with TRBD2 matching 9 bases. The CDR3 has 16 residues. Germline V gene sequence: CDR1 LGHNA, CDR2 YSLEER. The trim removed 1 base at V and 5 bases at J, leaving 7 bases unmatched. The CDR3 is CASSQGLAGEVDTQYF. In DNA form, the CDR3 reads TGCGCCAGCAGCCAAGGATTAGCGGGAGAGGTAGATACGCAGTATTTT.

This chain joins TRBV14 and TRBJ2-1; tentatively, D is TRBD2 (5 bases). Deletions cut 4 bases from V and 0 bases from J, with 16 bases between. The CDR3 is 17 residues long. CDR1 SGHDN and CDR2 FVKESK come from the germline V gene. In DNA form, the CDR3 reads TGTGCCAGCAGCCGAGAGATGGCGGGTTACTCCTACAATGAGCAGTTCTTC. Protein sequence: CASSREMAGYSYNEQFF.

This clone was picked up a small number of times. The chain carries TRBV4-3 and TRBJ2-1, with 9 bases fitting TRBD2. J was trimmed by 4 bases and V by 1 base; bases with no gene match: 5. The germline V gene encodes CDR1 LGHNA and CDR2 YSLEER. This CDR3 contains 16 residues. The CDR3 sequence: CASSQVLREGYNEQFF. The CDR3 DNA is TGCGCCAGCAGCCAAGTCTTGCGGGAGGGATACAATGAGCAGTTCTTC.

This clone came up once. The chain employs TRBV11-2 and TRBJ2-6; TRBD1 matches 7 bases. Germline V CDR1 and CDR2: SGHAT, FQNNGV. The CDR3 length is 16 residues. With 3 bases clipped from V and 3 bases from J, the junction kept 5 bases outside the gene matches. The CDR3 reads CASSLITGVGANVLTF. For the CDR3, the DNA is TGTGCCAGCAGCTTGATTACAGGGGTTGGGGCCAACGTCCTGACTTTC.